This TCR beta chain was sequenced in a study of blood T cells in healthy people across ages. The authors ran a second PCR of 7 to 11 cycles using a sample-barcoded 5' primer and a J-beta primer mix. Every sample gave at least 2.5 million paired-end reads containing CDR3. TCRdb used MiXCR to reprocess the 5' RACE reads, holding one entry per CDR3 protein. The sample has 750,000 or so distinct CDR3 sequences; 25% are singletons. This clonotype was seen more than once but under ten times. The V and J ends lost 5 bases and 0 bases respectively, with 13 bases between them. The germline CDR1 and CDR2 sequences are SGHAT and FQNNGV. The CDR3 is made up of 16 amino acids. These data also featured in a second study, about T cells of mothers and their children. That report notes: The study sampled a few healthy Caucasian mothers and their six children. According to the study, all extracted RNA entered cDNA synthesis at around 1.6 ug per 15 ul.

The chain carries TRBV11-2 and TRBJ1-4; weak D call: TRBD1 (5 bases). This TCR derives from a boy younger than 18 in good health. The sequenced sample was blood. The CDR3 region has the DNA TGTGCCAGCAGCCGAACAGGCGGGACAACTAATGAAAAACTGTTTTTT. Amino acids: CASSRTGGTTNEKLFF. Full variable domain (outside the CDR3, taken from reference TRBV11-2 and TRBJ1-4): EAGVAQSPRYKIIEKRQSVAFWCNPISGHATLYWYQQILGQGPKLLIQFQNNGVVDDSQLPKDRFSAERLKGVDSTLKIQPAKLEDSAVYLCASSRTGGTTNEKLFFGSGTQLSVL.